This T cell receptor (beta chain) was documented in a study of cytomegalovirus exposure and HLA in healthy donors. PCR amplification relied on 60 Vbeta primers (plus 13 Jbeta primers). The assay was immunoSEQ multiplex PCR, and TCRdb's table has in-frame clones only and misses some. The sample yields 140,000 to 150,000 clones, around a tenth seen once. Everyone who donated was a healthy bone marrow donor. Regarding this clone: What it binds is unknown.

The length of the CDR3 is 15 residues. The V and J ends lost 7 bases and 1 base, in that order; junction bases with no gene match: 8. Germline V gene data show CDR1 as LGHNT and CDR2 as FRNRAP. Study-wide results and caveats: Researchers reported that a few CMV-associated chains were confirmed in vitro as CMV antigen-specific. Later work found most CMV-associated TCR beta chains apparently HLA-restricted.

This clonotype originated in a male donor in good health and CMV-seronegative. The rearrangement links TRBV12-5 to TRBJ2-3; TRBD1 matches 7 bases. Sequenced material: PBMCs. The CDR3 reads CASALGQMGTDTQYF. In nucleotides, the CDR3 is TGTGCTAGTGCCCTGGGACAGATGGGCACAGATACGCAGTATTTT. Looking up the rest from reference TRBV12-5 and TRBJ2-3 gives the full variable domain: DARVTQTPRHKVTEMGQEVTMRCQPILGHNTVFWYRQTMMQGLELLAYFRNRAPLDDSGMPKDRFSAEMPDATLATLKIQPSEPRDSAVYFCASALGQMGTDTQYFGPGTRLTVL.